The clone carrying this T cell receptor beta chain was seen at least ten times. Its matching antigen is unknown. The read gets to within 3 residues of the CDR3 end, and the germline J gene fills in the rest. The germline V gene encodes CDR1 LGHNT and CDR2 FRNRAP. V lost 2 bases and J 4 bases, leaving 17 bases between the germline ends. There are 16 residues in the CDR3. The sample originates from a study of T cell clonality in common variable immunodeficiency. Sequencing was performed with immunoSEQ multiplex PCR; in TCRdb, only in-frame clones are kept and a portion is missing. This sample comprises some 45,000 clones, none seen once only. Study results and caveats: Repertoire-complication correlations in CVID were limited by patient heterogeneity.

Material: peripheral blood mononuclear cells. The receptor was derived from a person aged 18-69 years in good health. This chain joins TRBV12-5 and TRBJ1-2; D may be TRBD1 (6 bases). This CDR3 reads CASGLSPGGGGYGYTF. CDR3 DNA (partial): TGTGCTAGTGGTTTGAGCCCCGGCGGGGGCGGCTATGGC.